This T cell receptor (beta chain) was obtained from a study of blood T cells in healthy people across ages. Study-wide results and caveats: There were more naive CD4+ cells and higher diversity in long-lived donors than in aged donors.

Using a J-beta primer mix together with a sample-barcoded 5' primer, a second PCR was run for roughly 6 to 12 cycles. Each CDR3 protein is one row after TCRdb ran MiXCR on the 5' RACE reads. The top ten hold around 12% of the sample, which has around 1.1 million distinct CDR3 sequences, under 40% seen once. This clonotype has only a few counts. Antigen: not known. V lost 8 bases and J 3 bases, leaving 9 bases between the germline ends. Germline-derived CDR1 and CDR2 are SNHLY and FYNNEI. There are 12 residues in the CDR3. This receptor was obtained from a man aged 18 to 29 in good health. Sequencing was performed on blood. The V and J genes are TRBV2 and TRBJ2-3; D uncertain. The CDR3 DNA follows: TGTGCCAGCCTTGGGATGACAGATACGCAGTATTTT. This translates into CASLGMTDTQYF.